This T cell receptor (beta chain) was obtained from a study of early T cells in non-severe SARS-CoV-2 infection. Overall study context: Sequenced bulk RNA came from whole blood that was unsorted, and chains were unpaired. Overall study findings and caveats: Private and CD4 specificities were missed by VDJdb matching, which favored anti-spike CD8 responses.

This CDR3 is built from 19 residues. Attachment of unique molecular identifiers was made to individual cDNA molecules. TCRdb reprocessed the 5' RACE reads with MiXCR, giving one entry per CDR3 protein. Among more than 20,000 distinct CDR3 sequences, roughly 4.1% were seen once, and the ten largest hold 20%. This clonotype appeared many times. Antigen unknown. What was sequenced was whole blood. This receptor was identified in an adult who was a healthcare worker with PCR-confirmed SARS-CoV-2 infection or an uninfected control (not recorded which). The rearrangement uses TRBV21-1 and TRBJ2-3; the table names TRBD1, a call not compared with the DNA. TRBV21-1 is a listed pseudogene. CDR3 in amino acids: CASIVQRDSRLPSTDTQYF. DNA for the CDR3: TGTGCCAGCATCGTACAGCGGGACAGCCGATTACCTAGCACAGATACGCAGTATTTT.